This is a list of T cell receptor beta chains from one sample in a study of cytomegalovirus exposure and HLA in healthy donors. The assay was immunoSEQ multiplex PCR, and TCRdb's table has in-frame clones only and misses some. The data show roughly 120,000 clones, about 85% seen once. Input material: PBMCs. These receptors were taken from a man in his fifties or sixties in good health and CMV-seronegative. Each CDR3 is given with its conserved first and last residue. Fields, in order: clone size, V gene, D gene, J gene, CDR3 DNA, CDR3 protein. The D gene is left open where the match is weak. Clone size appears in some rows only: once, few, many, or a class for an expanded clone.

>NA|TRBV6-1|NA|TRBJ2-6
TGTGCCAGCAGTGAAGCTCTGGGGCCTGGGGCCAACGTCCTGACTTTC
CASSEALGPGANVLTF
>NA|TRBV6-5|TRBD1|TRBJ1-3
TGTGCCAGCAGCGGGACAGGGTCCGGAAACACCATATATTTT
CASSGTGSGNTIYF
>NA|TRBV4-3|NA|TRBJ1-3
TGCGCCAGCAGCCGAACCAGACAAGACACCATATATTTT
CASSRTRQDTIYF
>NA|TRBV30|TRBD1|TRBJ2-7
TGTGCCTGGAGTCAAAACAGGGGTCCTTACGAGCAGTACTTC
CAWSQNRGPYEQYF
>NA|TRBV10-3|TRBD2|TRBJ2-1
TGTGCCACGGGGGGAGGAGGTGAGCAGTTCTTC
CATGGGGEQFF
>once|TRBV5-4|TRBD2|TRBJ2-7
TGTGCCAGCAGCCTTAGCGGGCAAAGCTCCTACGAGCAGTACTTC
CASSLSGQSSYEQYF
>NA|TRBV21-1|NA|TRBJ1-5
TGTGCCAGCAGCAAATCGGACAGGGTCAAAGGGTTTCGCAATCAGCCCCAGCATTTT
CASSKSDRVKGFRNQPQHF
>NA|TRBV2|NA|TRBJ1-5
TGTGCCAGCAATAAAGACAGTTATAGCAATCAGCCCCAGCATTTT
CASNKDSYSNQPQHF
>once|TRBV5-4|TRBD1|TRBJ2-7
TGTGCCAGCAGCTTGGTGGGACAGCACTACGAGCAGTACTTC
CASSLVGQHYEQYF
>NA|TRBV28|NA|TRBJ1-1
TGTGCCAGCAGTTTACCATGGACAGACACTGAAGCTTTCTTT
CASSLPWTDTEAFF
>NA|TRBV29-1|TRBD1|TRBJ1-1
TGCAGCGGCACAAGACAGGGAAACACTGAAGCTTTCTTT
CSGTRQGNTEAFF
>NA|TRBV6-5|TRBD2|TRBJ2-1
TGTGCCAGCAGTTACGGACTAGCCAGCAGGAATGAGCAGTTCTTC
CASSYGLASRNEQFF
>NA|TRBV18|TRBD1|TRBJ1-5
TGTGCCAGCTCACCATTCGAGACAGGGGATCAGCCCCAGCATTTT
CASSPFETGDQPQHF
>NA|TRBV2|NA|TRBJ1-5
TGTGCCAGCAACTTCGGGACACTACGCAATCAGCCCCAGCATTTT
CASNFGTLRNQPQHF
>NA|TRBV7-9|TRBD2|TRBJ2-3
TGTGCCAGCAGCTTCTCGACTAGCCGATTCACAGATACGCAGTATTTT
CASSFSTSRFTDTQYF
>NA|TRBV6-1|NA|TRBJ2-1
TGTGCCAGCAGTGAAGCTAATACTAATGAGCAGTTCTTC
CASSEANTNEQFF
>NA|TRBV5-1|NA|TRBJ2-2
TGCGCCAGCAGCTTGGACGCGGGACCGAACACCGGGGAGCTGTTTTTT
CASSLDAGPNTGELFF
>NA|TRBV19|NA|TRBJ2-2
TGTGCCAGTACCCCCCGACAACGCGCCGGGGAGCTGTTTTTT
CASTPRQRAGELFF
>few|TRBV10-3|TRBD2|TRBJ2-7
TGTGCCATCAGTGTTAGTGTGGGGGGGTCCTACGAGCAGTACTTC
CAISVSVGGSYEQYF
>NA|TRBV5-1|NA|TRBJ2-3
TGCGCCAGCAGCTTGGAGACTAGAAGAGACCTCCCGAGCACAGATACGCAGTATTTT
CASSLETRRDLPSTDTQYF
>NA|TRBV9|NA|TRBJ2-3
TGTGCCAGCAGCGTAGCTTTTGGGGCCTTGGGGAATACGCAGTATTTT
CASSVAFGALGNTQYF
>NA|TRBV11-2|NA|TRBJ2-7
TGTGCCAGCAGCTTTACCGGGACATATACCTACGAGCAGTACTTC
CASSFTGTYTYEQYF
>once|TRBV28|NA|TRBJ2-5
TGTGCCAGCAGTTCCACCCTACTAGAGACCCAGTACTTC
CASSSTLLETQYF
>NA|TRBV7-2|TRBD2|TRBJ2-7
TGTGCCAGCAGCTATACTAGCGGACTGTCTAGTGGCTGGGAGCAGTACTTC
CASSYTSGLSSGWEQYF
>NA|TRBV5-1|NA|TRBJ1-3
TGCGCCAGCAGCTCGGCGGCCCTCAGCTCTGGAAACACCATATATTTT
CASSSAALSSGNTIYF
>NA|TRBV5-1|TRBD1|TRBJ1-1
TGCGCCAGCAGGAAGGTGACAGGGGCCCTTCAGAACACTGAAGCTTTCTTT
CASRKVTGALQNTEAFF
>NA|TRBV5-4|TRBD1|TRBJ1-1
TGTGCCAGCAGCAAGGGACAGGGTCAGGACACTGAAGCTTTCTTT
CASSKGQGQDTEAFF
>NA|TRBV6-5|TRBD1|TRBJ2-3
TGTGCCAGCAGTACAGGGGGCGCCCACACAGATACGCAGTATTTT
CASSTGGAHTDTQYF
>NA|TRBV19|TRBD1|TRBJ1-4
TGTGCCAGCAGACGACAGGGAGAAAAACTGTTTTTT
CASRRQGEKLFF
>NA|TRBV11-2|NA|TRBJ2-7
TGTGCCAGCAGCTTAGACAGGCTCTCCTACGAGCAGTACTTC
CASSLDRLSYEQYF
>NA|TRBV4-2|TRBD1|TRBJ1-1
TGTGCCAGCAGCCAGGACAGGGGAAAAACTGAAGCTTTCTTT
CASSQDRGKTEAFF
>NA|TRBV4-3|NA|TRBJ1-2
TGCGCCAGCAGCCAAGATGCAGGAGGGGCTAACTATGGCTACACCTTC
CASSQDAGGANYGYTF
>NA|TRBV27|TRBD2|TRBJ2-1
TGTGCCAGCAGTACCAATCAAGCCGGGACTAGTTTTGATCTGTTCTTC
CASSTNQAGTSFDLFF
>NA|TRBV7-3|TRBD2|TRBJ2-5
TGTGCCAGCAGCCTAATACTAGCGGGAGGGCTTTTACAAGAGACCCAGTACTTC
CASSLILAGGLLQETQYF
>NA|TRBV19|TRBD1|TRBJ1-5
TGTGCCAGTAGTATCCGACAGGGAGATCAGCCCCAGCATTTT
CASSIRQGDQPQHF
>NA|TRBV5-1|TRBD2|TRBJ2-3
TGCGCCAGCAGCCGGGAGGGGGGACTTAGCACAGATACGCAGTATTTT
CASSREGGLSTDTQYF
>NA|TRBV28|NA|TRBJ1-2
TGTGCCAGCCTCGAAGAGGGGGTAAACTATGGCTACACCTTC
CASLEEGVNYGYTF
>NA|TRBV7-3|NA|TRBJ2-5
TGTGCCAGCAGCTTATCAGGGGTGGGTTGGGAGACCCAGTACTTC
CASSLSGVGWETQYF
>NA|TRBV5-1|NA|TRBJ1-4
TGCGCCAGCAGCTTGGACGGGAGGGGAGATGAAAAACTGTTTTTT
CASSLDGRGDEKLFF
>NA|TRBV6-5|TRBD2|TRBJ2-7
TGTGCCAGCAGTTACTCGACTAGCGGGGGCGACGAGCAGTACTTC
CASSYSTSGGDEQYF
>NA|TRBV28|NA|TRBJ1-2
TGTGCCAGCAGTGTGGCGGCACCCATCAGCTACACCTTC
CASSVAAPISYTF
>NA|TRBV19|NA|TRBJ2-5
TGTGCCAGTAGCCAGGCAGGGGGGCCCGGGCGGGAGACCCAGTACTTC
CASSQAGGPGRETQYF
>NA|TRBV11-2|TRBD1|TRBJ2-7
TGTGCCAGCAGCACCAGGACAGGGCCGACAGGATACGAGCAGTACTTC
CASSTRTGPTGYEQYF
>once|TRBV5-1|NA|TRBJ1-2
TGCGCCAGCAGCTTTGATCCCAGGGGCTATGGCTACACCTTC
CASSFDPRGYGYTF
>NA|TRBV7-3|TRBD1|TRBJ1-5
TGTGCCAGCAGCCACCTGGACAGGCATGGATTCAATCAGCCCCAGCATTTT
CASSHLDRHGFNQPQHF
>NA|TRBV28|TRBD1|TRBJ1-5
TGTGCCAGCAGTTTCCCCACAGGGGTACCGTACAATCAGCCCCAGCATTTT
CASSFPTGVPYNQPQHF
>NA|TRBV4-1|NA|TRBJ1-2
TGCGCCAGCAGCCTCCTCGGTGGTTCGGGGTATGGCTACACCTTC
CASSLLGGSGYGYTF
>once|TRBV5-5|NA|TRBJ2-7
TGTGCCAGCAGCTTAGAGGGCATCTACGAGCAGTACTTC
CASSLEGIYEQYF
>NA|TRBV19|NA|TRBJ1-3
TGTGCCAGTAGTATCGCGGGGGGCGCTGGAAACACCATATATTTT
CASSIAGGAGNTIYF
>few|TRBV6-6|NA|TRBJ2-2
TGTGCCAGTGGCCGTTCGAACACCGGGGAGCTGTTTTTT
CASGRSNTGELFF
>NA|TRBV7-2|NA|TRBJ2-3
TGTGCCAGCAGCTGGGACTTCACAGATACGCAGTATTTT
CASSWDFTDTQYF
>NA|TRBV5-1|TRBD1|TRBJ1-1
TGCGCCAGCAGCTTTCAGGGGGCGGGCACTGAAGCTTTCTTT
CASSFQGAGTEAFF
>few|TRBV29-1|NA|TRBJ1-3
TGCAGCGGTACAGGCTCTGGAAACACCATATATTTT
CSGTGSGNTIYF
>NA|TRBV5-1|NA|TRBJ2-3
TGCGCCAGCAGCTTGTTCCAGGGCCCAGATACGCAGTATTTT
CASSLFQGPDTQYF
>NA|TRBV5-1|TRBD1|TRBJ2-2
TGCGCCAGCCTCCGGGACAGCCTTCGGACCGGGGAGCTGTTTTTT
CASLRDSLRTGELFF
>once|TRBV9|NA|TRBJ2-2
TGTGCCAGCAGCGTAGAACTGGGACTTCCCAAGAACACCGGGGAGCTGTTTTTT
CASSVELGLPKNTGELFF